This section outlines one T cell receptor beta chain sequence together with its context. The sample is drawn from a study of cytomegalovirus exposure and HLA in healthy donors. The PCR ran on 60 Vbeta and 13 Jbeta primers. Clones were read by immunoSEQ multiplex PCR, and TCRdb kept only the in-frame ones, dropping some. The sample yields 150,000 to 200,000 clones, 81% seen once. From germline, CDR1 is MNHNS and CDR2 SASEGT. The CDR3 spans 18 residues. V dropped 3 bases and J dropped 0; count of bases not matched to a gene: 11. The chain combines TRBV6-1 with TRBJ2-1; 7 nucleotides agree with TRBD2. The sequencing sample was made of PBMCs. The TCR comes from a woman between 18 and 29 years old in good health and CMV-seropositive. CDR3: CASSEGGWTFSSYNEQFF. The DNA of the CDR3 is TGTGCCAGCAGTGAGGGGGGGTGGACTTTTAGCTCCTACAATGAGCAGTTCTTC.